This TCR beta chain was profiled in a study of radiation and T cells in renal cell carcinoma. Germline CDR1 reads MDHEN; CDR2 reads SYDVKM. With 6 bases removed from V and 2 bases from J, the gap between germline ends came to 20 bases. CDR3 size: 16 residues. The data were produced by immunoSEQ multiplex PCR, yet TCRdb's version contains in-frame clones alone and is incomplete. The sample consists of 150,000 to 180,000 clones, around 90% of them appearing once. The time point denotes: blood 2 weeks post-SBRT. Treatment noted: 15 Gy SBRT to primary tumor, nephrectomy 4 weeks later. This receptor was identified in a woman in her forties or fifties with renal cell carcinoma. V is TRBV28 and J is TRBJ2-7; possibly TRBD2 for D (5 bases). The source was blood, collected from a patient whose treatment included radiotherapy and nephrectomy. The CDR3 reads CASRAGWLRAAYEQYF. CDR3 nucleotides: TGTGCCAGCAGGGCGGGCTGGTTACGTGCTGCCTACGAGCAGTACTTC.